This T cell receptor (beta chain) originates from a study of blood T cell repertoires in COVID-19 (dated by TCRdb to the early 2020s). Background for the entire study: Collaborator samples came from the United States, Italy and Spain and covered acute and convalescent phases of COVID-19. Nearly every sample came with metadata listing a de-identified subject ID, COVID-19 status, age in years and sex. The prospective study material was composed of cDNA or gDNA derived from T cells, B-cell-depleted T cells, or PBMCs. Where HLA class I and class II types were available, the types were taken from metadata supplied by the sample provider, not from assay-based typing. The dataset comprised deeply sampled blood TCRbeta repertoires from subjects exposed to, actively infected with, or recovered from COVID-19. Samples came from the ongoing ImmuneRACE study (first 160 participants) plus 1,254 subjects from 6 global collaborators. A freely available public database, intended as a resource for researchers studying the immune response to SARS-CoV-2, is where the repertoires were released.

With regard to this clone: The specificity of this receptor is unknown. Base-call qualities are not available, and no considerably larger clone is one nucleotide away.

Samples from volunteer blood donors who had recovered from COVID-19 were contributed by a second Seattle source. Collaborating institutions collected whole blood in K2EDTA tubes following their own protocols. For TCRbeta analysis, collaborator samples were shipped as frozen whole blood, as isolated PBMCs, or as DNA extracted from either sample type. General study outcomes and caveats: Clinical and demographic metadata were provided uncurated, with the amount varying by source and participant.

TCRbeta CDR3 regions were amplified from genomic DNA using the immunoSEQ Assay, a bias-controlled multiplex PCR. Processing in the source paper ran as follows. Nucleated cell counts per sample were estimated from amplification of reference gene primers within the assay. To quantify the absolute abundance of each unique TCRbeta CDR3 rearrangement, sequence reads were collapsed and filtered. Productive Simpson clonality was computed per sample as the square root of Simpson's diversity index over productive rearrangements. TCRdb mirrors the immuneACCESS table, restricted to in-frame sequences. Some clones are absent from its copies; in checked studies, under half trace to an unresolved V gene, and the reason for the others is unknown. That table supplies the V and J calls and clone size; D and trimming were determined from the DNA. The sample data list about 240,000 clones, and around 88% of these were observed just once. The top ten constitute about 3.1% of the sample.

The CDR3 measures 14 amino acids from cysteine to phenylalanine. Only the CDR3 part of the read is kept: 42 bases, read in frame from the first base. The germline V gene specifies SGHRS as CDR1 and YFSETQ as CDR2. Cut back by 4 bases and 4 bases, the V and J ends lie 12 bases apart. This receptor was identified in a woman aged 25 to 39 who had recovered from COVID-19. Sequenced material: peripheral blood. The sequence joins TRBV5-1 to TRBJ1-3, with TRBD1 as a weak D call on 5 bases. The CDR3 region reads CASSPGRQGNTIYF. The nucleotide sequence is given as TGCGCCAGCAGCCCAGGAAGACAGGGAAACACCATATATTTT. The CDR3 plus the reference TRBV5-1 and TRBJ1-3 genes for the other parts give the full variable domain: KAGVTQTPRYLIKTRGQQVTLSCSPISGHRSVSWYQQTPGQGLQFLFEYFSETQRNKGNFPGRFSGRQFSNSRSEMNVSTLELGDSALYLCASSPGRQGNTIYFGEGSWLTVV.